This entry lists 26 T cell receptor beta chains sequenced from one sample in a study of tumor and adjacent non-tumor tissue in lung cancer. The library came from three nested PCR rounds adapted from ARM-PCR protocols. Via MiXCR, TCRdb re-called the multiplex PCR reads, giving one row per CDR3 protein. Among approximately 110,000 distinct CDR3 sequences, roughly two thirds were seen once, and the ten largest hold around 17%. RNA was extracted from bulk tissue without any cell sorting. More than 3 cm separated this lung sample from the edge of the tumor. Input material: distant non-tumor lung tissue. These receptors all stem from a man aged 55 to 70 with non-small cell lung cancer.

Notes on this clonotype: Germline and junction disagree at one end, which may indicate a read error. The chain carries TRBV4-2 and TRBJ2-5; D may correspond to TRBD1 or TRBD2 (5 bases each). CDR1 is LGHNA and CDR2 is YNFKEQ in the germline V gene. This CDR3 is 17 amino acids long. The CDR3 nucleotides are TGTGCCAGCAGTCAAGAGGTTGAGGGGCTAGTGCAAGAGACCCAGAACTTC. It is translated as CASSQEVEGLVQETQNF.

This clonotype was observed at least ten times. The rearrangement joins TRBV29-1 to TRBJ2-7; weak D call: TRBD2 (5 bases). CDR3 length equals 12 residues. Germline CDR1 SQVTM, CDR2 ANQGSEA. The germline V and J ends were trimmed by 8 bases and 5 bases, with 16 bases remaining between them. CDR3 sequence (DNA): TGCAGCCTGACGAGGGCACTCGACGAGCAGTACTTC. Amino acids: CSLTRALDEQYF.

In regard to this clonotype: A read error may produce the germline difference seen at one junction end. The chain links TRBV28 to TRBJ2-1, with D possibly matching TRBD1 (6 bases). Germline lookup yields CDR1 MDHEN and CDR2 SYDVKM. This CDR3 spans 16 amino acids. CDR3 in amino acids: CASSLFGGRSYNKQFF. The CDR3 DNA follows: TGTGCCAGCAGTTTATTTGGGGGCCGATCCTACAATAAGCAGTTCTTC.

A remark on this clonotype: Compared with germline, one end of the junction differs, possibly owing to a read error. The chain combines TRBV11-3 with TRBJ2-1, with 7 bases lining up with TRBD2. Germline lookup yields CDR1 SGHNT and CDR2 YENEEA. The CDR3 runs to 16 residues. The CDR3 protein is CACSPGGWSSYNGQFF. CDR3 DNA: TGTGCCTGCAGCCCGGGGGGTTGGAGCTCCTACAATGGGCAATTCTTC. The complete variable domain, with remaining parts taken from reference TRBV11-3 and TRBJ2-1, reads EAGVVQSPRYKIIEKKQPVAFWCNPISGHNTLYWYLQNLGQGPELLIRYENEEAVDDSQLPKDRFSAERLKGVDSTLKIQPAELGDSAVYLCACSPGGWSSYNGQFFGPGTRLTVL.

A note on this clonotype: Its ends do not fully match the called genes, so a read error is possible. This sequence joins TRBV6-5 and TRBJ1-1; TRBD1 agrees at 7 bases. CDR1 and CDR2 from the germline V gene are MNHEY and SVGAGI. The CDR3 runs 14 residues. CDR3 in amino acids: CVSSPDRDNMKAFF. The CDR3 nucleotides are TGTGTCAGCAGTCCCGACAGGGACAACATGAAAGCTTTCTTC.

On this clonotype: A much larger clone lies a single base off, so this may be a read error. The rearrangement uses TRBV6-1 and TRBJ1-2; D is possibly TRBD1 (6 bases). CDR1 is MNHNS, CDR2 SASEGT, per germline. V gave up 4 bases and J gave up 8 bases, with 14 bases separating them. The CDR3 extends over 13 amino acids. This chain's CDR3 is CASSGVSGDGYTF. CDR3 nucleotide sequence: TGTGCCAGCAGTGGAGTATCAGGGGACGGCTACACCTTC.

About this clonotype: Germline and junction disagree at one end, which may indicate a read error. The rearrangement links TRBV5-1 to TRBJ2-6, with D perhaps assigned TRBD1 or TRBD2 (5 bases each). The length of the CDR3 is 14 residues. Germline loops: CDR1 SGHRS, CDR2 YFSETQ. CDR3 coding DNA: TGCGCCAGCGCGAGGGGCTCTGGGGCCAACGTCCTGTCTTTC. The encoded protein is CASARGSGANVLSF.

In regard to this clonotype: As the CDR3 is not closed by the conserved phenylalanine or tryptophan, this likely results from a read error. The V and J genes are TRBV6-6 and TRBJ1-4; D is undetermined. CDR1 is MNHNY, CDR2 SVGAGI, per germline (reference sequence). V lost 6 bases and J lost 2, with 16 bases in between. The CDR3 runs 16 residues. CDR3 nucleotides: TGTGCCAGCAGGCAACGTGCGGGAGCCACTAATGAAAAACTGTTTTCT. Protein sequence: CASRQRAGATNEKLFS.

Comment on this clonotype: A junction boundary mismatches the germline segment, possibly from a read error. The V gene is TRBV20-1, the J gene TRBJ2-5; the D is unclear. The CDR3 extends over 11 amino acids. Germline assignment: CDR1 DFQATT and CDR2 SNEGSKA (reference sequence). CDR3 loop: CSVRAGETQYF. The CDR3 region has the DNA TGCAGTGTTAGAGCAGGCGAGACACAGTACTTC.

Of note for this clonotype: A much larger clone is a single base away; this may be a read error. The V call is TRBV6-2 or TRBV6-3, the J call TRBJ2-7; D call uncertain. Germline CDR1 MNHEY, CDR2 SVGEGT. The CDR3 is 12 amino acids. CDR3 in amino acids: CASSPRVDEHYF. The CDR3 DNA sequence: TGTGCCAGCAGCCCTAGGGTGGACGAGCACTACTTC.

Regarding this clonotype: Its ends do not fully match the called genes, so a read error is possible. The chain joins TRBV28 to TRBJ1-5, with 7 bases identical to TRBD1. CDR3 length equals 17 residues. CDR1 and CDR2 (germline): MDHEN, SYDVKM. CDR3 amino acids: CASTTHRGGRSNQPQHF. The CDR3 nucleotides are TGTGCCAGCACTACGCACAGGGGTGGGAGAAGCAATCAGCCCCAGCATTTC. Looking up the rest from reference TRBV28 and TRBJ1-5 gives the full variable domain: DVKVTQSSRYLVKRTGEKVFLECVQDMDHENMFWYRQDPGLGLRLIYFSYDVKMKEKGDIPEGYSVSREKKERFSLILESASTNQTSMYLCASTTHRGGRSNQPQHFGDGTRLSIL.

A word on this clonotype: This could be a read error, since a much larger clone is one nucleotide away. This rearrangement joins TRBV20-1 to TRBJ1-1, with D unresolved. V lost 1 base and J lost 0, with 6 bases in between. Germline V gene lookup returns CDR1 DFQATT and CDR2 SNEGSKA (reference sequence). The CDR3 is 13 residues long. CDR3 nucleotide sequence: TGCAGTGCTAGAGGGGATGTGAACACTGAAGCTTTCTTT. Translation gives CSARGDVNTEAFF.

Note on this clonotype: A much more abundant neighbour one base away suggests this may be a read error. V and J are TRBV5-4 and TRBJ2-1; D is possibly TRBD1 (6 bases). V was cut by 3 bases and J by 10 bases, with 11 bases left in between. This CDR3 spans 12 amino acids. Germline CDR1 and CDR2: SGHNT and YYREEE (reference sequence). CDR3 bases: TGTGCCAGCAGCTCCAACAGGGTAGAGCAGTTCTTC. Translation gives CASSSNRVEQFF.

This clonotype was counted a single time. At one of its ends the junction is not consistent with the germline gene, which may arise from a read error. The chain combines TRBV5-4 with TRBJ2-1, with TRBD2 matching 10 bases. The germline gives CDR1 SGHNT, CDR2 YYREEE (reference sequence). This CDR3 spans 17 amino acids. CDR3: CASSLESGRATCNAQFF. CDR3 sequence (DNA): TGTGCCAGCAGCTTGGAAAGCGGGAGGGCCACCTGCAATGCGCAGTTCTTC.

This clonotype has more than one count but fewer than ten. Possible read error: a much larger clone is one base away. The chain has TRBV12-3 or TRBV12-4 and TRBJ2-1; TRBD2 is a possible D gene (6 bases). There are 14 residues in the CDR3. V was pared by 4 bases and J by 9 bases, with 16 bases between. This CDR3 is CASSWETSPSEQFF. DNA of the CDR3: TGTGCCAGCAGTTGGGAGACTAGTCCCAGTGAGCAGTTCTTC.

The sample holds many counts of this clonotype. The CDR3 nucleotides are TGTGCCAGCAGCTTAGCTAAGGGATCGAACACTGAAGCTTTCTTT. Its translation: CASSLAKGSNTEAFF. The V gene is TRBV13, the J gene TRBJ1-1; D is undetermined. Germline CDR1 is PRHDT and CDR2 is FYEKMQ (reference sequence). This CDR3 spans 15 amino acids. The V and J ends lost 1 base and 1 base respectively, with 10 bases between them.

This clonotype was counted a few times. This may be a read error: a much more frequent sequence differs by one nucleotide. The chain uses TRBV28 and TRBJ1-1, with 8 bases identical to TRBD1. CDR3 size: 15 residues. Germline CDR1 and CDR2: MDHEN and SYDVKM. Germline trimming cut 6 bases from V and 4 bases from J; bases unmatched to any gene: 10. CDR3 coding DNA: TGTGCCAGCAGCCCAACCAGGGGGCTCGGCACTGAAGCTTTCTTT. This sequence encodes CASSPTRGLGTEAFF.

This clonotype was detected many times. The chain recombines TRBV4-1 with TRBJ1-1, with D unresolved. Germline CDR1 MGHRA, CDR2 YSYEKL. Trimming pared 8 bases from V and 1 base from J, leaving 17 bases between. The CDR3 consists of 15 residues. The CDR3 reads CASRSLDRQNTEAFF. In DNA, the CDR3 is TGCGCCAGCCGGTCGCTCGACCGACAGAACACTGAAGCTTTCTTT.

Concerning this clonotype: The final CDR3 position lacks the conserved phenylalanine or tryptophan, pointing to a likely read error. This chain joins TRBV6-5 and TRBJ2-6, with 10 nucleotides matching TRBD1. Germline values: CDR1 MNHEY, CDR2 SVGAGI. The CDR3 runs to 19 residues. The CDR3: CASSYYDRGPTSGANVLTL. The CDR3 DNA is TGCGCCAGCAGTTATTACGACAGGGGGCCGACCTCTGGGGCCAACGTCCTGACTTTA.

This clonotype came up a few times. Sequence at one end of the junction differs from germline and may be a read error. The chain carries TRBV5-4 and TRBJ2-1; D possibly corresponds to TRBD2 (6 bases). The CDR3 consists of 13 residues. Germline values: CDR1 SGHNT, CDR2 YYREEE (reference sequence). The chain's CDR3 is CTSSLGLNNEQFF. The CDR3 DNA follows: TGTACCAGCAGCTTAGGACTAAACAATGAGCAGTTCTTC.

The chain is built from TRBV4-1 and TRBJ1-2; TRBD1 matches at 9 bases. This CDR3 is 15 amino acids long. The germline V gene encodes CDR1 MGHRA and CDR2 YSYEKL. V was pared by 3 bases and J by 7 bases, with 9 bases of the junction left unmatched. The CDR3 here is CASSHTGTGGFGYTF. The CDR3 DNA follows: TGCGCCAGCAGCCATACGGGAACAGGGGGCTTTGGCTACACCTTC.

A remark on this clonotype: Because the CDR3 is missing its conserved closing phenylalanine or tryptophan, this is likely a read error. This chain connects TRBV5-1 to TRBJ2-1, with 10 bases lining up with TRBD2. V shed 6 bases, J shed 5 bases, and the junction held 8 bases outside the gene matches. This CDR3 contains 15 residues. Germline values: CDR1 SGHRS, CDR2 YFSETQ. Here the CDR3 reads CASNFLAGVNNEQFI. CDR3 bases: TGCGCCAGCAACTTTCTAGCGGGAGTCAACAATGAGCAGTTCATA.

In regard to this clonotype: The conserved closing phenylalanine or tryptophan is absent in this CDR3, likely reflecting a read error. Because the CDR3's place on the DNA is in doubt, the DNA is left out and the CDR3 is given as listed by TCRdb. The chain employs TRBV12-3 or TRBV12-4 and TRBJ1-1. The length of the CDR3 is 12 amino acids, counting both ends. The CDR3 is CASSPANTEAFS.

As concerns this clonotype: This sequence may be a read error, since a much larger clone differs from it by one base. The CDR3 bases are TGTGCCAGCACCCCCCGGGACAGGATCGGCGAGCAGTACTTC. Translated: CASTPRDRIGEQYF. The chain is built from TRBV28 and TRBJ2-7, with 8 nucleotides matching TRBD1. After removal of 7 bases from V and 6 bases from J, the junction contained 11 bases not matched to a gene. The CDR3 totals 14 residues. Germline loops: CDR1 MDHEN, CDR2 SYDVKM.

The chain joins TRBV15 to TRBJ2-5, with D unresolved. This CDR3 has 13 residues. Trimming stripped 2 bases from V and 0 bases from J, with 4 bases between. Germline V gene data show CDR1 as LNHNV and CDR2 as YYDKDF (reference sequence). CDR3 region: CATSRKYQETQYF. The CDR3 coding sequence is TGTGCCACCAGCAGAAAGTACCAAGAGACCCAGTACTTC.

This CDR3 is CANNLVGRFQRYF. The CDR3 DNA reads TGTGCCAACAATCTGGTGGGCCGCTTTCAAAGGTACTTC. V and J are TRBV6-2 or TRBV6-3 and TRBJ2-7; D is ambiguous. Germline V gives CDR1 MNHEY, CDR2 SVGEGT. With 10 bases removed from V and 12 bases from J, the gap between germline ends came to 25 bases. The CDR3 runs to 13 residues.